These 28 T cell receptor beta chains were sequenced from one sample in a study of Ad26.COV2.S vaccination and SARS-CoV-2 variants. As to treatment: some 19 received Ad26.COV2.S at low or high dose, single or two shots; about five received placebo; per-sample allocation not given. Samples came from day 63 after the first vaccine or placebo injection. The assay was immunoSEQ multiplex PCR, and TCRdb's table has in-frame clones only and misses some. The sample has 450,000 to 550,000 clones, 89% seen once. The sample here was peripheral blood, taken in a trial of Ad26.COV2.S vaccine versus placebo. These receptor sequences come from a person aged 18-65 years who received the Ad26.COV2.S COVID-19 vaccine or a placebo.

This clone has only one observation. The CDR3 loop is CASSPQINTEAFF. DNA for the CDR3: TGTGCCAGCAGCCCACAGATTAACACTGAAGCTTTCTTT. The chain carries TRBV7-3 and TRBJ1-1; no clear D. V was cut by 5 bases and J by 2 bases, with 9 bases left in between. Germline values: CDR1 SGHTA, CDR2 FQGTGA. The CDR3 consists of 13 residues. The complete variable domain, with remaining parts taken from reference TRBV7-3 and TRBJ1-1, reads GAGVSQTPSNKVTEKGKYVELRCDPISGHTALYWYRQSLGQGPEFLIYFQGTGAADDSGLPNDRFFAVRPEGSVSTLKIQRTERGDSAVYLCASSPQINTEAFFGQGTRLTVV.

The V and J genes are TRBV27 and TRBJ2-2; 8 bases map to TRBD2. The germline CDR1 and CDR2 sequences are MNHEY and SMNVEV (reference sequence). With 5 bases clipped from V and 6 bases from J, the junction kept 11 bases outside the gene matches. This CDR3 is built from 16 residues. The CDR3 DNA reads TGTGCCAGCAGTGCATCAGCGGGAGAGCTAGCCGGGGAGCTGTTTTTT. Its protein is CASSASAGELAGELFF.

V is TRBV5-1 and J is TRBJ2-3; TRBD1 is a possible D gene (5 bases). Germline-derived CDR1 and CDR2 are SGHRS and YFSETQ. Trimming removed 7 bases from V and 4 bases from J, with 13 bases in between. The CDR3 totals 13 residues. CDR3: CASRLQGPDTQYF. The CDR3 nucleotides read TGCGCCAGCCGACTCCAGGGCCCAGATACGCAGTATTTT.

The chain recombines TRBV3-1 (or the pseudogene TRBV3-2) with TRBJ1-2; D is perhaps TRBD1 (5 bases). Trimming left V 2 bases short and J 4 bases short, with 11 bases between. CDR3 size: 14 residues. Germline CDR1 reads LGHDT; CDR2 reads YNNKEL (reference sequence). The CDR3 DNA reads as TGTGCCAGCAGCCAAATTCAGGGTCTCTATGGCTACACCTTC. Translating it yields CASSQIQGLYGYTF.

This chain connects TRBV10-3 to TRBJ2-5; possible D gene TRBD2, 6 bases. CDR3 size: 15 residues. Trimming left V 3 bases short and J 2 bases short, with 13 bases between. Germline CDR1 reads ENHRY; CDR2 reads SYGVKD. CDR3 in DNA: TGTGCCATCAGTGACCTATACCGGGAGCAAGAGACCCAGTACTTC. Translated, it gives CAISDLYREQETQYF.

The sample holds one count of this clone. J is TRBJ2-7 and V is TRBV7-2, with 7 bases fitting TRBD1. The CDR3 runs to 14 residues. Unmatched junction bases numbered 7, after V lost 1 base and J lost 7 bases. From germline, CDR1 is SGHTA and CDR2 FQGNSA. The CDR3 sequence is CASSLGRTGAEQYF. DNA for the CDR3: TGTGCCAGCAGCTTAGGAAGGACAGGAGCAGAGCAGTACTTC.

CDR3 loop: CASSQATGVYGYTF. CDR3 in DNA: TGCGCCAGCAGCCAGGCTACAGGGGTCTATGGCTACACCTTC. This sequence joins TRBV4-3 and TRBJ1-2; 7 bases agree with TRBD1. The CDR3 extends over 14 amino acids. Trimming at V came to 3 bases and at J to 4 bases, leaving 5 bases not matched to a gene. Looked up from germline, CDR1 is LGHNA and CDR2 is YSLEER.

The rearrangement links TRBV27 to TRBJ2-5; possible D gene TRBD1, 5 bases. CDR1 MNHEY and CDR2 SMNVEV come from the germline V gene (reference sequence). V lost 5 bases and J 0 bases, leaving 10 bases between the germline ends. This CDR3 is 14 amino acids long. CDR3 in DNA: TGTGCCAGCAGTCCGACAGTCTACCAAGAGACCCAGTACTTC. The encoded protein is CASSPTVYQETQYF.

The J gene is TRBJ1-2, the V gene TRBV11-2; tentatively, D is TRBD1 (5 bases). Trimming took 0 bases from V and 8 from J, leaving 16 bases between them. This CDR3 has 15 residues. Germline CDR1 is SGHAT and CDR2 is FQNNGV. The chain's CDR3 is CASSLEPGDFPGYTF. The CDR3 DNA follows: TGTGCCAGCAGCTTAGAACCGGGGGACTTCCCCGGCTACACCTTC.

The genes are TRBV6-2 or TRBV6-3 and TRBJ2-4; possible D gene TRBD2, 5 bases. CDR3 size: 14 residues. V lost 2 bases and J 8 bases, leaving 13 bases between the germline ends. The germline V gene encodes CDR1 MNHEY and CDR2 SVGEGT. The CDR3 DNA reads TGTGCCAGCAGTTACAGAGGGCCTAAGGACATTCAGTACTTC. Translation gives CASSYRGPKDIQYF.

The rearrangement links TRBV5-4 to TRBJ1-1; D uncertain. The CDR3 has 11 amino acids. V gave up 4 bases and J gave up 1 base, with 2 bases separating them. The germline CDR1 and CDR2 sequences are SGHNT and YYREEE (reference sequence). CDR3 in DNA: TGTGCCAGCAGCGGGAACACTGAAGCTTTCTTT. Protein product: CASSGNTEAFF.

This chain links TRBV5-1 with TRBJ1-5; D call uncertain. The CDR3 runs 13 residues. V dropped 1 base and J dropped 9 bases, with 11 bases sitting between them. Germline V gene data show CDR1 as SGHRS and CDR2 as YFSETQ. This CDR3 reads CASSLTAGLPQHF. As DNA, the CDR3 is TGCGCCAGCAGCTTGACAGCGGGTTTGCCCCAGCATTTT.

The V call is TRBV12-3 or TRBV12-4, the J call TRBJ2-1; perhaps TRBD2 as D (6 bases). The V end lost 7 bases, the J end lost 11 bases, and 18 bases lay between the germline ends. The CDR3 is 13 residues long. CDR3 protein: CASKGWGTQKQFF. The DNA for the CDR3 is TGTGCCAGCAAAGGTTGGGGGACTCAAAAGCAGTTCTTC.

V usage is TRBV9 and J usage is TRBJ1-1; no clear D. Trimming shortened V by 0 bases and J by 1 base, and 7 bases separated the two germline ends. Germline values: CDR1 SGDLS, CDR2 YYNGEE. The CDR3 runs to 14 residues. The CDR3 spells CASSVAAANTEAFF. The CDR3, as DNA: TGTGCCAGCAGCGTAGCGGCGGCGAACACTGAAGCTTTCTTT.

The chain employs TRBV7-2 and TRBJ2-6; D is undetermined. The CDR3 covers 15 residues. V was trimmed by 6 bases and J by 0 bases, leaving 9 bases between them. The germline CDR1 and CDR2 sequences are SGHTA and FQGNSA. CDR3: CASRERVSGANVLTF. The DNA of the CDR3 is TGTGCCAGCAGAGAAAGAGTCTCTGGGGCCAACGTCCTGACTTTC.

The chain recombines TRBV5-1 with TRBJ1-4; 7 positions match TRBD1. Germline CDR1 reads SGHRS; CDR2 reads YFSETQ. The CDR3 runs 18 residues. V was clipped by 0 bases and J by 0 bases; unmatched bases: 8. CDR3 bases: TGCGCCAGCAGCTTGGGTTCTCGACAGGGAACAACTAATGAAAAACTGTTTTTT. Translation: CASSLGSRQGTTNEKLFF.

The genes are TRBV25-1 and TRBJ2-1, with D unresolved. In germline, CDR1 is MGHDK, CDR2 SYGVNS. V lost 3 bases and J 8 bases, leaving 14 bases between the germline ends. The CDR3 extends over 14 amino acids. In nucleotides, the CDR3 is TGTGCCAGCAGTGACCTGACTTACCCCGATGAGCAGTTCTTC. As protein: CASSDLTYPDEQFF.

The chain is built from TRBV7-3 and TRBJ2-1, with 11 bases that match TRBD2. The CDR3 has 14 residues. Unmatched junction bases numbered 9, after V lost 5 bases and J lost 12 bases. Germline CDR1 and CDR2: SGHTA and FQGTGA. CDR3 coding DNA: TGTGCCAGCAGCACATTAGCGGGAGGGTCGATGCAGTTCTTC. Translation: CASSTLAGGSMQFF. The whole variable domain, filled in from reference TRBV7-3 and TRBJ2-1, reads GAGVSQTPSNKVTEKGKYVELRCDPISGHTALYWYRQSLGQGPEFLIYFQGTGAADDSGLPNDRFFAVRPEGSVSTLKIQRTERGDSAVYLCASSTLAGGSMQFFGPGTRLTVL.

The gene calls are TRBV4-3 and TRBJ1-6; unclear D gene. Trimming stripped 0 bases from V and 7 bases from J, with 13 bases between. The CDR3 has 16 amino acids. CDR1 LGHNA and CDR2 YSLEER come from the germline V gene. This CDR3 is CASSQDGRYPNSPLHF. CDR3 in DNA: TGCGCCAGCAGCCAAGATGGCCGGTACCCCAATTCACCCCTCCACTTT.

This clone has a single count. The chain combines TRBV7-2 with TRBJ1-6; no reliable D call. The CDR3 loop spans 13 amino acids. V was trimmed by 2 bases and J by 10 bases, leaving 9 bases between them. Germline CDR1 reads SGHTA; CDR2 reads FQGNSA. DNA of the CDR3: TGTGCCAGCAGCTTATTCCCCGTCTCACCCCTCCACTTT. Its protein is CASSLFPVSPLHF.

The chain is built from TRBV28 and TRBJ2-3; weak D call: TRBD1 (6 bases). The V end was cut by 3 bases, the J end by 6 bases, with 13 bases between. Germline loops: CDR1 MDHEN, CDR2 SYDVKM. The CDR3 has 14 amino acids. For the CDR3, the DNA is TGTGCCAGCAGTTTTAATCAGGGGACCGATACGCAGTATTTT. It translates to CASSFNQGTDTQYF.

This clone was seen only a few times. This sequence joins TRBV4-2 and TRBJ2-2, with 9 nucleotides matching TRBD2. CDR1 is LGHNA and CDR2 is YNFKEQ in the germline V gene. The CDR3 consists of 15 residues. J gave up 5 bases and V 1 base, and 2 bases lay outside the gene matches. In DNA, the CDR3 is TGTGCCAGCAGCCAAGGACTAGCGGAGACCGGGGAGCTGTTTTTT. The encoded protein is CASSQGLAETGELFF.

The chain couples TRBV4-3 to TRBJ1-6, with D perhaps TRBD1 (6 bases). With 5 bases removed from V and 9 bases from J, the gap between germline ends came to 14 bases. CDR3 size: 14 residues. The V gene's germline CDR1 is LGHNA and CDR2 YSLEER. CDR3 nucleotide sequence: TGCGCCAGCAGCTTATCAGGGGCGGCTTCACCCCTCCACTTT. Translation: CASSLSGAASPLHF.

The V gene is TRBV7-2, the J gene TRBJ1-2; tentatively, D is TRBD1 (5 bases). This CDR3 spans 16 amino acids. Trimming cost V 1 base and J 3 bases, with 15 bases left between them. Germline lookup yields CDR1 SGHTA and CDR2 FQGNSA. The CDR3 sequence is CASSLDWETADYGYTF. As DNA, the CDR3 is TGTGCCAGCAGCTTAGATTGGGAGACAGCTGACTATGGCTACACCTTC.

The chain combines TRBV2 with TRBJ1-1; possibly TRBD1 for D (6 bases). The CDR3 runs to 12 residues. Germline CDR1 is SNHLY and CDR2 is FYNNEI. Between the trimmed V and J ends, which lost 6 bases and 4 bases, there was a span of 9 bases. The CDR3 reads CASRGQSTEAFF. Written as DNA, the CDR3 is TGTGCCAGCAGGGGACAAAGCACTGAAGCTTTCTTT.

The chain links TRBV18 to TRBJ2-2; D call uncertain. Germline-derived CDR1 and CDR2 are KGHSH and LQKENI. The CDR3 loop spans 16 amino acids. The ends were cut back, 2 bases at V and 0 bases at J, with 10 bases in the middle. The CDR3 region is CASSPMAATNTGELFF. As DNA, the CDR3 is TGTGCCAGCTCACCAATGGCCGCAACGAACACCGGGGAGCTGTTTTTT.

As to this clone: Additional DNA sequences in this sample encode the identical CDR3. V and J are TRBV5-1 and TRBJ2-2, with D possibly matching TRBD1 (5 bases). Germline-derived CDR1 and CDR2 are SGHRS and YFSETQ. CDR3 length: 15 residues. V shed 2 bases and J shed 0 bases, with 8 bases lying between them. CDR3 nucleotides: TGCGCCAGCAGCTTAGCCAGGGCGAACACCGGGGAGCTGTTTTTT. As protein: CASSLARANTGELFF. The full variable domain, rest sourced from reference TRBV5-1 and TRBJ2-2, is KAGVTQTPRYLIKTRGQQVTLSCSPISGHRSVSWYQQTPGQGLQFLFEYFSETQRNKGNFPGRFSGRQFSNSRSEMNVSTLELGDSALYLCASSLARANTGELFFGEGSRLTVL.

This chain joins TRBV7-2 and TRBJ2-6; the D is unclear. The CDR3 covers 14 residues. Germline values: CDR1 SGHTA, CDR2 FQGNSA. V lost 6 bases and J 1 base, leaving 7 bases between the germline ends. The CDR3 region has the DNA TGTGCCAGCAGTATCGGATCTGGGGCCAACGTCCTGACTTTC. Protein sequence: CASSIGSGANVLTF.